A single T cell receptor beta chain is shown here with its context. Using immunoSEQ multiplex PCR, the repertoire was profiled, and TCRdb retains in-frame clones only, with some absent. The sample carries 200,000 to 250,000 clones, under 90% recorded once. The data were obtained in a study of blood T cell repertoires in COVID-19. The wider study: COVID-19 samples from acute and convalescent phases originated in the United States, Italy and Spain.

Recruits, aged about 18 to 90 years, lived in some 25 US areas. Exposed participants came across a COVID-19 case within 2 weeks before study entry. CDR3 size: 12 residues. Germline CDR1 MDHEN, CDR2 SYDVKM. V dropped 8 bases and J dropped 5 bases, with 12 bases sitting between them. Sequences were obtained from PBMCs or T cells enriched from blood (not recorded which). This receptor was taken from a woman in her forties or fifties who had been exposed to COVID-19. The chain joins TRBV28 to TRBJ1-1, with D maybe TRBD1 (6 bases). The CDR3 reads CASGGLRTEAFF. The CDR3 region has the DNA TGTGCCAGCGGGGGCCTGAGGACTGAAGCTTTCTTT.